The 9 T cell receptor beta chains reported below all come from one sample, sequenced in a study of human T cells and chemical hapten exposure. TCRdb processed the RACE reads anew with MiXCR; each CDR3 protein has one entry. Here the sample spans about 62,000 distinct CDR3 sequences, about 7% being singletons. Regarding time point: pre-sensitization, week 0. As to treatment: therapeutic diphenylcyclopropenone sensitization with weekly scalp DPC. The material sequenced was whole blood, taken in connection with sensitization to the hapten diphenylcyclopropenone (DPC). The receptors stem from a woman aged 25 to 39 with alopecia areata. Some clones in this sample may be carry-over from other donors' samples.

This clonotype was counted many times. V is TRBV29-1 and J is TRBJ1-2; no clear D. This CDR3 comprises 14 residues. In germline, CDR1 is SQVTM, CDR2 ANQGSEA. V shed 4 bases and J shed 0 bases, with 12 bases lying between them. CDR3 amino acids: CSVAQSIPNYGYTF. The CDR3 DNA reads as TGCAGCGTTGCGCAGTCTATCCCTAACTATGGCTACACCTTC. Supplemented by reference TRBV29-1 and TRBJ1-2, the full variable domain reads SAVISQKPSRDICQRGTSLTIQCQVDSQVTMMFWYRQQPGQSLTLIATANQGSEATYESGFVIDKFPISRPNLTFSTLTVSNMSPEDSSIYLCSVAQSIPNYGYTFGSGTRLTVV.

This clonotype was seen at least ten times. This rearrangement joins TRBV7-9 to TRBJ2-1; the D gene is possibly TRBD1 (5 bases). V lost 8 bases and J lost 2, with 16 bases in between. The CDR3 is 15 amino acids. In germline, CDR1 is SEHNR, CDR2 FQNEAQ (reference sequence). CDR3 DNA sequence: TGTGCCAGCGGTACACAGGCAGGCCCCTACAATGAGCAGTTCTTC. The encoded protein is CASGTQAGPYNEQFF.

This clonotype was counted ten times or more. J is TRBJ2-1 and V is TRBV12-3 or TRBV12-4, with 9 nucleotides matching TRBD2. The CDR3 covers 15 residues. V was clipped by 3 bases and J by 8 bases; unmatched bases: 8. The CDR3 coding sequence is TGTGCCAGCAGTTTGGGCGGGGGGGCAACGGATGAGCAGTTCTTC. It specifies CASSLGGGATDEQFF.

In its sample, this clonotype was seen many times. The chain uses TRBV25-1 and TRBJ1-5; D may be TRBD1 (5 bases). Germline CDR1 is MGHDK and CDR2 is SYGVNS. With 3 bases removed from V and 1 base from J, the gap between germline ends came to 7 bases. The CDR3 covers 14 residues. This CDR3 is CASSEGGSNQPQHF. In DNA form, the CDR3 reads TGTGCCAGCAGTGAGGGGGGGAGCAATCAGCCCCAGCATTTT.

Many counts were recorded for this clonotype. The rearrangement links TRBV5-4 to TRBJ2-6, with D perhaps matching TRBD2 (6 bases). Germline V lookup: CDR1 SGHNT, CDR2 YYREEE (reference sequence). The CDR3 contains 17 residues. V was trimmed by 3 bases and J by 0 bases, leaving 13 bases between them. In nucleotides, the CDR3 is TGTGCCAGCAGCTCCGGGGGAACCCGCTCTGGGGCCAACGTCCTGACTTTC. Protein product: CASSSGGTRSGANVLTF.

This clonotype has ten or more counts. This chain uses TRBV5-1 with TRBJ1-4; D unclear. The V gene's germline CDR1 is SGHRS and CDR2 YFSETQ. The length of the CDR3 is 14 residues. V was pared by 1 base and J by 2 bases, with 6 bases between. CDR3 bases: TGCGCCAGCAGCTTGATAACGACTAATGAAAAACTGTTTTTT. Protein: CASSLITTNEKLFF.

V usage is TRBV6-5 and J usage is TRBJ2-3; no clear D. The germline V gene has CDR1 MNHEY and CDR2 SVGAGI. The CDR3 is 13 amino acids. Deletions cut 2 bases from V and 1 base from J, with 4 bases between. The CDR3 nucleotides read TGTGCCAGCAGTTACGGGGGCACAGATACGCAGTATTTT. Amino acid sequence: CASSYGGTDTQYF.

This clonotype was detected many times. This chain uses TRBV6-5 with TRBJ2-3; D is unclear. The CDR3 runs 15 residues. The V gene's germline CDR1 is MNHEY and CDR2 SVGAGI. Trimming took 2 bases from V and 0 from J, leaving 9 bases between them. The CDR3 nucleotides are TGTGCCAGCAGTTACGGCCTTACTAGCACAGATACGCAGTATTTT. Amino acid sequence: CASSYGLTSTDTQYF.

The V and J genes are TRBV30 and TRBJ2-5; TRBD2 agrees at 8 bases. Germline assignment: CDR1 GTSNPN and CDR2 SVGIG (reference sequence). Trimming removed 4 bases from V and 2 bases from J; junction bases left unmatched: 9. The CDR3 is 15 residues long. The CDR3 DNA follows: TGTGCCTGGACCCCCCCGGGGGGGAGACAAGAGACCCAGTACTTC. This translates into CAWTPPGGRQETQYF. The whole variable domain, filled in from reference TRBV30 and TRBJ2-5, reads SQTIHQWPATLVQPVGSPLSLECTVEGTSNPNLYWYRQAAGRGLQLLFYSVGIGQISSEVPQNLSASRPQDRQFILSSKKLLLSDSGFYLCAWTPPGGRQETQYFGPGTRLLVL.